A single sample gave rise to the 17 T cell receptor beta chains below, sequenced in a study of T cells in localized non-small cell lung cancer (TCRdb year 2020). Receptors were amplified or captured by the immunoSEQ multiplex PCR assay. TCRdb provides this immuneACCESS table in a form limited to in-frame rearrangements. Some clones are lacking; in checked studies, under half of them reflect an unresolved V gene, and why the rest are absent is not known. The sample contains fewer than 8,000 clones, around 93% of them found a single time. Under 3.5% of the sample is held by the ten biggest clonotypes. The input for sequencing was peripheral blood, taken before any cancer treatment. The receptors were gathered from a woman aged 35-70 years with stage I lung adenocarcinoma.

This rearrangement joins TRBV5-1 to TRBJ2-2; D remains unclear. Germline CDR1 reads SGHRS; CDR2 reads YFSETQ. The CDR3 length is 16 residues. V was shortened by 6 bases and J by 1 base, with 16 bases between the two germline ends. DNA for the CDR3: TGCGCCAGCATGCCCCTTCCGGGTCGGAACACCGGGGAGCTGTTTTTT. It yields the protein CASMPLPGRNTGELFF.

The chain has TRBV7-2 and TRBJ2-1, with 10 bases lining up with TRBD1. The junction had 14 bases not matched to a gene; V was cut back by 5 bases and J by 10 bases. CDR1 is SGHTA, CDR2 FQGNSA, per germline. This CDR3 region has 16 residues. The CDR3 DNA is TGTGCCAGCAGCCCCACGGACAGGGGGTTTTACGGGGAGCAGTTCTTC. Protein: CASSPTDRGFYGEQFF.

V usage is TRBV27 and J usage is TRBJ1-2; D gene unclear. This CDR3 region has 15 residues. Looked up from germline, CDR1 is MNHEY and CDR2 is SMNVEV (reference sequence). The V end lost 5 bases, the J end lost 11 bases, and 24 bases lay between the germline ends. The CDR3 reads CASSLANGPDGKYTF. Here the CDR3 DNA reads TGTGCCAGCAGTCTAGCCAACGGCCCTGATGGAAAATACACCTTC.

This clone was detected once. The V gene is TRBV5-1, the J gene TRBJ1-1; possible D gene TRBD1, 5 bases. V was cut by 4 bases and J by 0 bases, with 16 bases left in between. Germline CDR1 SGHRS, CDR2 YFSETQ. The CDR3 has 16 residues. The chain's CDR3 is CASSPRDSLMNTEAFF. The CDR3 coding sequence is TGCGCCAGCAGCCCTCGTGACAGCCTAATGAACACTGAAGCTTTCTTT.

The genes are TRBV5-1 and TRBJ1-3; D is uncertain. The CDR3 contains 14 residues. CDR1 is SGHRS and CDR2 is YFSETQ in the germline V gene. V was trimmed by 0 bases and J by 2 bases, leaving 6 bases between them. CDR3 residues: CASSLGSPGNTIYF. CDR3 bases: TGCGCCAGCAGCTTGGGTTCGCCTGGAAACACCATATATTTT. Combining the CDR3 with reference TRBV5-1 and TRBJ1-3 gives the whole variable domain KAGVTQTPRYLIKTRGQQVTLSCSPISGHRSVSWYQQTPGQGLQFLFEYFSETQRNKGNFPGRFSGRQFSNSRSEMNVSTLELGDSALYLCASSLGSPGNTIYFGEGSWLTVV.

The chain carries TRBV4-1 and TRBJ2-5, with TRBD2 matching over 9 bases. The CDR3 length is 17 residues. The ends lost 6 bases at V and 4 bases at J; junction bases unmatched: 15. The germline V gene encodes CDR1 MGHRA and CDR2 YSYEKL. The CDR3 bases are TGCGCCAGCAGACTGACTAGCGGTCCCCTAGGGGGAGAGACCCAGTACTTC. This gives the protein CASRLTSGPLGGETQYF.

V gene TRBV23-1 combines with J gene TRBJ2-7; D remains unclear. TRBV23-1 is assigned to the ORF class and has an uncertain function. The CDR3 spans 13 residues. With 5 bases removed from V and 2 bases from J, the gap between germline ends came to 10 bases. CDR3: CASSSTITYEQYF. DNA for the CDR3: TGCGCCAGCAGTTCGACGATTACCTACGAGCAGTACTTC.

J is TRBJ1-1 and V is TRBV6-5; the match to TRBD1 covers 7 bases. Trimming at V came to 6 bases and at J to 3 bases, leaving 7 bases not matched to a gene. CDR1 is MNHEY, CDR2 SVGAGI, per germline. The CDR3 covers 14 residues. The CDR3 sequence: CASSRPTGYTEAFF. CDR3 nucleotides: TGTGCCAGCAGCCGACCGACAGGGTACACTGAAGCTTTCTTT.

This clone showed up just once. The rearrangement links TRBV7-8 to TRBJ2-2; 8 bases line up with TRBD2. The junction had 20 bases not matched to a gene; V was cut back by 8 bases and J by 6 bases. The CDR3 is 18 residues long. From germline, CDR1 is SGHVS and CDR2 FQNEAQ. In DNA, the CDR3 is TGTGCCAGCTCCCGACGTAGACCGGGACTAGATTGGGCCGGGGAGCTGTTTTTT. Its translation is CASSRRRPGLDWAGELFF.

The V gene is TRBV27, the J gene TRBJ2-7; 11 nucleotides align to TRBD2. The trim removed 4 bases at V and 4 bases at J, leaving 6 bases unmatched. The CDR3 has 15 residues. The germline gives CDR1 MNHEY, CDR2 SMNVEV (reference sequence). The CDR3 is CASSSPTSGTYEQYF. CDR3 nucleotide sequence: TGTGCCAGCAGTTCTCCGACTAGCGGGACTTACGAGCAGTACTTC.

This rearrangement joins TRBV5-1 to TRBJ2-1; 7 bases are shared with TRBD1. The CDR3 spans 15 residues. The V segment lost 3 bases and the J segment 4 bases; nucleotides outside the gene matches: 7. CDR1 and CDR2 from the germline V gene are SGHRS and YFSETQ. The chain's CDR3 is CASSWGQPKYNEQFF. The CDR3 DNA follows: TGCGCCAGCAGCTGGGGACAGCCAAAGTACAATGAGCAGTTCTTC.

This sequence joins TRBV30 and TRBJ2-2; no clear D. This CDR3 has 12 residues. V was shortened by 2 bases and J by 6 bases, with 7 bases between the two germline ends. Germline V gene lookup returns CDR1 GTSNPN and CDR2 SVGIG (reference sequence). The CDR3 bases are TGTGCCTGGAGTCTATCCGCCGGGGAGCTGTTTTTT. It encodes CAWSLSAGELFF.

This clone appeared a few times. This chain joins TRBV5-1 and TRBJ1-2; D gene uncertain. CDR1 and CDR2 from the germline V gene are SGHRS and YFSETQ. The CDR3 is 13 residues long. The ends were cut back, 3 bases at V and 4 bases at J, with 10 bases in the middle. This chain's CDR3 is CASSWEKTYGYTF. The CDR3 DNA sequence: TGCGCCAGCAGCTGGGAGAAAACCTATGGCTACACCTTC. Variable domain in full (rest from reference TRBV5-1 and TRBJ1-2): KAGVTQTPRYLIKTRGQQVTLSCSPISGHRSVSWYQQTPGQGLQFLFEYFSETQRNKGNFPGRFSGRQFSNSRSEMNVSTLELGDSALYLCASSWEKTYGYTFGSGTRLTVV.

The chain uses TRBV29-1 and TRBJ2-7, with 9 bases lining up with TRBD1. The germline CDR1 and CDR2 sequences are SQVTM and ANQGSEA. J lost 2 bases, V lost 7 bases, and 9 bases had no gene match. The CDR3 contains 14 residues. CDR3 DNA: TGCAGCGCTGGAAGAGGGACAGGGACCTACGAGCAGTACTTC. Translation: CSAGRGTGTYEQYF.

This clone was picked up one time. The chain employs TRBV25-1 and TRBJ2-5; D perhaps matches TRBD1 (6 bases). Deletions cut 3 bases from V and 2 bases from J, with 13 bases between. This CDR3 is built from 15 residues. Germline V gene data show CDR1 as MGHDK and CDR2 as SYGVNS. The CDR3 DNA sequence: TGTGCCAGCAGTGACCAGACAGGAACGCAAGAGACCCAGTACTTC. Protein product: CASSDQTGTQETQYF. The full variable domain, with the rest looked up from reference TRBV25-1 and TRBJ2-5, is EADIYQTPRYLVIGTGKKITLECSQTMGHDKMYWYQQDPGMELHLIHYSYGVNSTEKGDLSSESTVSRIRTEHFPLTLESARPSHTSQYLCASSDQTGTQETQYFGPGTRLLVL.

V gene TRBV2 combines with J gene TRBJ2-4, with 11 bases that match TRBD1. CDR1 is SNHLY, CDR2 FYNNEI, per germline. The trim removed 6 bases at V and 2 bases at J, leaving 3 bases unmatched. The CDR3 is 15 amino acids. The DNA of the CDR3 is TGTGCCAGCAGCGGACAGGGGGCAACCAAAAACATTCAGTACTTC. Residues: CASSGQGATKNIQYF.

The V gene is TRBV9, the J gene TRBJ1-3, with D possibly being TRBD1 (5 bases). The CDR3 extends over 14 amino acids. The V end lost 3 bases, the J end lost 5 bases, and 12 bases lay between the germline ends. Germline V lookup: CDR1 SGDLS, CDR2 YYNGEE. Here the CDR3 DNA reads TGTGCCAGCAGCGGGTTCCCGGGACGAAACACCATATATTTT. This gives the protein CASSGFPGRNTIYF.